The next 28 T cell receptor beta chains were all read from a single sample in a study of blood T cell repertoires in COVID-19. Sequenced by immunoSEQ multiplex PCR; TCRdb stores in-frame clones only, minus some. The sample has about 110,000 clones, 70% to 80% seen once. Sequencing was performed on peripheral blood. The source is a man older than 75 with COVID-19, enrolled during active disease.

This rearrangement joins TRBV9 to TRBJ1-4; weak D call: TRBD1 (6 bases). V was cut by 0 bases and J by 5 bases, with 11 bases left in between. The CDR3 consists of 15 residues. Per the germline V gene, CDR1 is SGDLS and CDR2 is YYNGEE. DNA for the CDR3: TGTGCCAGCAGCGTAGCAGGACAGAGAAATGAAAAACTGTTTTTT. Protein product: CASSVAGQRNEKLFF.

The chain has TRBV2 and TRBJ1-5; perhaps TRBD1 as D (6 bases). The CDR3 loop spans 15 amino acids. Per germline, CDR1 SNHLY and CDR2 FYNNEI. The V and J ends lost 7 bases and 0 bases respectively, with 13 bases between them. The CDR3 loop is CASNPQGHSNQPQHF. CDR3 nucleotides: TGTGCCAGCAATCCACAGGGACATAGCAATCAGCCCCAGCATTTT. Full variable domain (missing parts from reference TRBV2 and TRBJ1-5): EPEVTQTPSHQVTQMGQEVILRCVPISNHLYFYWYRQILGQKVEFLVSFYNNEISEKSEIFDDQFSVERPDGSNFTLKIRSTKLEDSAMYFCASNPQGHSNQPQHFGDGTRLSIL.

CDR3 bases: TGCGCCAGCAGCCAGGAGCCCACGGCGGGGGCCAACGTCCTGACTTTC. It encodes CASSQEPTAGANVLTF. V is TRBV4-3 and J is TRBJ2-6; the D is unclear. Germline CDR1 reads LGHNA; CDR2 reads YSLEER. Trimming took 3 bases from V and 4 from J, leaving 13 bases between them. The CDR3 is made up of 16 amino acids.

This clone was counted a single time. This chain connects TRBV28 to TRBJ1-4; the D is unclear. V lost 3 bases to trimming and J lost 3 bases, with 11 bases between them. There are 15 residues in the CDR3. Germline CDR1 and CDR2: MDHEN and SYDVKM. CDR3 residues: CASSLGGEANEKLFF. The DNA of the CDR3 is TGTGCCAGCAGTTTGGGCGGGGAGGCTAATGAAAAACTGTTTTTT.

This chain connects TRBV4-2 to TRBJ1-1; tentative D call: TRBD1 (5 bases). The V end lost 4 bases, the J end lost 1 base, and 13 bases lay between the germline ends. This CDR3 has 15 residues. Per germline, CDR1 LGHNA and CDR2 YNFKEQ. Here the CDR3 DNA reads TGTGCCAGCAGCCTAGACGGGGGAGGGAACACTGAAGCTTTCTTT. Protein product: CASSLDGGGNTEAFF.

The rearrangement links TRBV7-8 to TRBJ2-1, with TRBD2 matching over 12 bases. The CDR3 extends over 16 amino acids. Germline-derived CDR1 and CDR2 are SGHVS and FQNEAQ. The V and J ends lost 5 bases and 15 bases, in that order; junction bases with no gene match: 17. The CDR3 protein is CASSPRLAGVLSKWFF. The CDR3 nucleotides read TGTGCCAGCAGCCCGAGACTAGCGGGAGTACTGTCAAAATGGTTCTTC.

The J gene is TRBJ2-7, the V gene TRBV28; a possible D gene is TRBD2 (6 bases). Germline values: CDR1 MDHEN, CDR2 SYDVKM. CDR3 length: 14 residues. V was shortened by 5 bases and J by 9 bases, with 20 bases between the two germline ends. In nucleotides, the CDR3 is TGTGCCAGCAGTCCTCGGGTGACGGGAGAGGGGCAGTACTTC. It translates to CASSPRVTGEGQYF.

The CDR3 region is CASSWDTPNGANVLTF. The CDR3 bases are TGTGCCAGCAGCTGGGACACCCCCAACGGGGCCAACGTCCTGACTTTC. This chain uses TRBV7-3 with TRBJ2-6; D is perhaps TRBD1 (6 bases). The V gene lost 4 bases and the J gene lost 4 bases, with 14 bases spanning the gap. This CDR3 spans 16 amino acids. Germline V gene lookup returns CDR1 SGHTA and CDR2 FQGTGA.

This clone was recorded once. V and J are TRBV28 and TRBJ2-7; 8 bases are a match to TRBD2. In germline, CDR1 is MDHEN, CDR2 SYDVKM. The CDR3 runs to 13 residues. The junction had 6 bases not matched to a gene; V was cut back by 8 bases and J by 3 bases. In DNA form, the CDR3 reads TGTGCCAGCTTACGTAGCGGGATCTACGAGCAGTACTTC. Translated, it gives CASLRSGIYEQYF.

The chain recombines TRBV3-1 (or the pseudogene TRBV3-2) with TRBJ1-1; D call uncertain. Germline CDR1 LGHDT, CDR2 YNNKEL (reference sequence). V was shortened by 1 base and J by 7 bases, with 7 bases between the two germline ends. This CDR3 has 12 residues. In nucleotides, the CDR3 is TGTGCCAGCAGCCAAGTTCGGGGTGAAGCTTTCTTT. Its protein product is CASSQVRGEAFF.

The CDR3 nucleotides are TGTGCCAGCAGCTTAATGGCGGGATCCTACAATGAGCAGTTCTTC. Amino acid sequence: CASSLMAGSYNEQFF. The chain is built from TRBV7-2 and TRBJ2-1, with D possibly TRBD2 on 6 matching bases. Trimming shortened V by 2 bases and J by 1 base, and 9 bases separated the two germline ends. Germline V gene lookup returns CDR1 SGHTA and CDR2 FQGNSA. The CDR3 spans 15 residues.

The rearrangement uses TRBV27 and TRBJ2-5; 7 bases are a match to TRBD1. Germline CDR1 is MNHEY and CDR2 is SMNVEV (reference sequence). CDR3 length: 15 amino acids. V was pared by 5 bases and J by 4 bases, with 10 bases of the junction left unmatched. The CDR3 DNA is TGTGCCAGCAGTCCCTCGAGAGGGGGCGTAGAGACCCAGTACTTC. This gives the protein CASSPSRGGVETQYF.

This chain links TRBV19 with TRBJ1-2; D is unresolved. Germline CDR1 reads LNHDA; CDR2 reads SQIVND (reference sequence). The CDR3 is 16 residues long. V shed 2 bases and J shed 2 bases, with 15 bases lying between them. The CDR3 DNA is TGTGCCAGTAGTATATCAAGGCCAGGCCGAAACTATGGCTACACCTTC. Translated, it gives CASSISRPGRNYGYTF.

This chain connects TRBV6-5 to TRBJ2-5, with 7 bases lining up with TRBD1. CDR1 is MNHEY and CDR2 is SVGAGI in the germline V gene. V lost 4 bases and J lost 4; bases outside the gene matches: 9. The CDR3 length is 15 residues. CDR3 residues: CASSSFGAGGETQYF. The CDR3 DNA reads TGTGCCAGCAGTTCCTTTGGGGCAGGGGGAGAGACCCAGTACTTC.

The sample holds a few counts of this clone. The V call is TRBV11-2, the J call TRBJ1-4, with TRBD1 matching over 7 bases. Losses at the gene ends were 3 bases for V and 6 bases for J; bases not matched to a gene: 7. The germline gives CDR1 SGHAT, CDR2 FQNNGV. This CDR3 is 15 amino acids long. This CDR3 reads CASSFTSGQDEKLFF. The CDR3 coding sequence is TGTGCCAGCAGCTTCACCTCCGGACAGGATGAAAAACTGTTTTTT.

The chain has TRBV5-4 and TRBJ2-5; 8 bases match TRBD2. J lost 3 bases, V lost 0 bases, and 4 bases had no gene match. There are 15 residues in the CDR3. Germline V lookup: CDR1 SGHNT, CDR2 YYREEE (reference sequence). For the CDR3, the DNA is TGTGCCAGCAGCTTGGGGCCGGGGGGGGAAGAGACCCAGTACTTC. Residues: CASSLGPGGEETQYF.

The chain recombines TRBV3-1 (or the pseudogene TRBV3-2) with TRBJ2-3; 8 bases align to TRBD1. Germline-derived CDR1 and CDR2 are LGHDT and YNNKEL (reference sequence). This CDR3 is 18 amino acids long. Trimming removed 5 bases from V and 2 bases from J; junction bases left unmatched: 15. CDR3: CASSSPEGAGGFTDTQYF. The CDR3 coding sequence is TGTGCCAGCAGCAGTCCCGAGGGGGCAGGGGGCTTCACAGATACGCAGTATTTT.

This clone appeared a few times. This rearrangement joins TRBV28 to TRBJ1-1; no clear D. In germline, CDR1 is MDHEN, CDR2 SYDVKM. V dropped 7 bases and J dropped 5 bases, with 14 bases sitting between them. This CDR3 contains 13 residues. The CDR3 DNA sequence: TGTGCCAGCACCCCGATCGCGGATACTGAAGCTTTCTTT. Its translation is CASTPIADTEAFF.

The chain employs TRBV7-9 and TRBJ2-7, with 12 nucleotides matching TRBD2. V shed 5 bases, J shed 3 bases, and the junction held 8 bases outside the gene matches. The CDR3 contains 16 residues. CDR1 and CDR2 (germline): SEHNR, FQNEAQ (reference sequence). The CDR3 region is CASSTPSGRAVYEQYF. The DNA for the CDR3 is TGTGCCAGCAGCACCCCTAGCGGGAGGGCCGTCTACGAGCAGTACTTC.

This clone was found a few times. In nucleotides, the CDR3 is TGTGCCAGTAGTATAGGAACAGGGTTGGCTGAAGCTTTCTTT. Its protein is CASSIGTGLAEAFF. J is TRBJ1-1 and V is TRBV19, with a weak D call TRBD1 (6 bases). The V end lost 1 base, the J end lost 6 bases, and 12 bases lay between the germline ends. This CDR3 is built from 14 residues. Germline V gene data show CDR1 as LNHDA and CDR2 as SQIVND (reference sequence).

The chain employs TRBV5-1 and TRBJ2-7, with a tentative D call TRBD1 (6 bases). The CDR3 has 15 amino acids. From germline, CDR1 is SGHRS and CDR2 YFSETQ. The germline V and J ends were trimmed by 0 bases and 3 bases, with 13 bases remaining between them. The CDR3 DNA reads as TGCGCCAGCAGCTTGGGGGGTCAGGGGTTCTACGAGCAGTACTTC. It specifies CASSLGGQGFYEQYF.

The gene calls are TRBV9 and TRBJ2-7; perhaps TRBD1 as D (6 bases). The CDR3 totals 14 residues. CDR1 is SGDLS and CDR2 is YYNGEE in the germline V gene. The V end lost 0 bases, the J end lost 2 bases, and 9 bases lay between the germline ends. The CDR3 region is CASSVDWDTYEQYF. DNA of the CDR3: TGTGCCAGCAGCGTAGACTGGGACACCTACGAGCAGTACTTC.

The rearrangement joins TRBV19 to TRBJ1-2; D is undetermined. CDR3 size: 13 residues. Looked up from germline, CDR1 is LNHDA and CDR2 is SQIVND (reference sequence). V lost 7 bases to trimming and J lost 7 bases, with 16 bases between them. This CDR3 is CASTLRIGSGYTF. The DNA of the CDR3 is TGTGCCAGTACCCTACGCATAGGGAGTGGCTACACCTTC.

The V gene is TRBV6-5, the J gene TRBJ2-5; maybe TRBD1 (6 bases). This CDR3 spans 15 amino acids. Germline V CDR1 and CDR2: MNHEY, SVGAGI. The ends were cut back, 1 base at V and 5 bases at J, with 14 bases in the middle. The CDR3 bases are TGTGCCAGCAGTTACTTTTTGGGGGCCGCGGAGACCCAGTACTTC. It is translated as CASSYFLGAAETQYF.

This chain connects TRBV7-9 to TRBJ1-1; TRBD1 is a possible D gene (6 bases). This CDR3 has 12 residues. CDR1 is SEHNR and CDR2 is FQNEAQ in the germline V gene (reference sequence). The ends were cut back, 5 bases at V and 9 bases at J, with 13 bases in the middle. CDR3 sequence reads: CASSQEDRQAFF. DNA of the CDR3: TGTGCCAGCAGCCAAGAGGACAGACAAGCTTTCTTT.

This chain connects TRBV18 to TRBJ2-7; TRBD1 aligns across 10 bases. Trimming at V came to 3 bases and at J to 4 bases, leaving 6 bases not matched to a gene. Germline CDR1 KGHSH, CDR2 LQKENI. The CDR3 runs to 15 residues. CDR3 DNA: TGTGCCAGCTCACCCGGGACAGGGGTTTCGTACGAGCAGTACTTC. The encoded protein is CASSPGTGVSYEQYF.

V and J are TRBV28 and TRBJ2-2; 7 bases are a match to TRBD1. The CDR3 is 16 amino acids. V lost 4 bases to trimming and J lost 1 base; unmatched junction nucleotides: 6. CDR1 and CDR2 from the germline V gene are MDHEN and SYDVKM. The CDR3 is CASSSWTGGNTGELFF. The CDR3 DNA follows: TGTGCCAGCAGTTCCTGGACAGGAGGGAACACCGGGGAGCTGTTTTTT.

This clone has a handful of counts. J is TRBJ2-7 and V is TRBV6-2 or TRBV6-3; TRBD2 aligns across 13 bases. Germline loops: CDR1 MNHEY, CDR2 SVGEGT. The trim removed 2 bases at V and 4 bases at J, leaving 8 bases unmatched. The CDR3 has 17 residues. CDR3 nucleotides: TGTGCCAGCAGTTACGCCCCGGAGGGACTAGCGGGATACGAGCAGTACTTC. Its protein is CASSYAPEGLAGYEQYF.